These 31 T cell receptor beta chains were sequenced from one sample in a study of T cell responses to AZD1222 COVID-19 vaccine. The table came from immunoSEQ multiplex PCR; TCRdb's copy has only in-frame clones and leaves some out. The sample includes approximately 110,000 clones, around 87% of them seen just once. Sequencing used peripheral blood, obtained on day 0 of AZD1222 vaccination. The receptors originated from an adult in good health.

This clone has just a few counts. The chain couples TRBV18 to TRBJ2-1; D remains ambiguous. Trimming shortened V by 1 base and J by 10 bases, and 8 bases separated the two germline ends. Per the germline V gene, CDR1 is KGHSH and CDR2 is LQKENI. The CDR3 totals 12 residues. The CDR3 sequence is CASSPRLSEQFF. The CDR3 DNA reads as TGTGCCAGCTCACCACGTCTTTCGGAGCAGTTCTTC.

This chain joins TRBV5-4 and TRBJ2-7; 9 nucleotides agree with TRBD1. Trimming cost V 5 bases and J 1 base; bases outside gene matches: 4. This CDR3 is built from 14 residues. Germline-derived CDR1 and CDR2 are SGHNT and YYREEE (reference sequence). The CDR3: CASRPDRGSYEQYF. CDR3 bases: TGTGCCAGCAGACCGGACAGGGGATCCTACGAGCAGTACTTC. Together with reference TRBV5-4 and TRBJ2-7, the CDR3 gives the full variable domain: ETGVTQSPTHLIKTRGQQVTLRCSSQSGHNTVSWYQQALGQGPQFIFQYYREEENGRGNFPPRFSGLQFPNYSSELNVNALELDDSALYLCASRPDRGSYEQYFGPGTRLTVT.

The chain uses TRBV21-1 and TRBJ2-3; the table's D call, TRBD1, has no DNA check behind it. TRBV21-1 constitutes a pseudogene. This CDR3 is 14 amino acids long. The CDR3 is CASGQGWGTDTQYF. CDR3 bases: TGTGCCAGCGGACAGGGATGGGGTACAGATACGCAGTATTTT.

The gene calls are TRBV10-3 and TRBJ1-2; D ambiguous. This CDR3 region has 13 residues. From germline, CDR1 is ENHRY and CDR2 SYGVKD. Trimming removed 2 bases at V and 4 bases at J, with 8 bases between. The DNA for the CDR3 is TGTGCCATCAGTGAGCCTGGGAGCTATGGCTACACCTTC. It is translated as CAISEPGSYGYTF.

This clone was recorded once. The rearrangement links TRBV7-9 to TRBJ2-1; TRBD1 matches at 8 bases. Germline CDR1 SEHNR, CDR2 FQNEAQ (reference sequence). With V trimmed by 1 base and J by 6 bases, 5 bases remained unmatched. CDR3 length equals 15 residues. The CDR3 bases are TGTGCCAGCAGCTTAGTATTTGACAGGGGCAATGAGCAGTTCTTC. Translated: CASSLVFDRGNEQFF. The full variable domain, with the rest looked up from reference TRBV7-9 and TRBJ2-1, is DTGVSQNPRHKITKRGQNVTFRCDPISEHNRLYWYRQTLGQGPEFLTYFQNEAQLEKSRLLSDRFSAERPKGSFSTLEIQRTEQGDSAMYLCASSLVFDRGNEQFFGPGTRLTVL.

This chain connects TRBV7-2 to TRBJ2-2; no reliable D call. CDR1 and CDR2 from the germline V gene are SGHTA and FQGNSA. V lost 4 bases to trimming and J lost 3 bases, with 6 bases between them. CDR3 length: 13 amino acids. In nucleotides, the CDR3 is TGTGCCAGCAGCTCCTCTCACACCGGGGAGCTGTTTTTT. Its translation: CASSSSHTGELFF.

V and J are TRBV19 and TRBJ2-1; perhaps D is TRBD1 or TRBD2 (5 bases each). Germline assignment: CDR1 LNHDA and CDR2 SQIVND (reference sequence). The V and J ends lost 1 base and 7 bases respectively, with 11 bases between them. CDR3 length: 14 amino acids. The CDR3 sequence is CASSIGGGRNEQFF. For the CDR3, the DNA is TGTGCCAGTAGTATAGGGGGCGGGCGGAATGAGCAGTTCTTC.

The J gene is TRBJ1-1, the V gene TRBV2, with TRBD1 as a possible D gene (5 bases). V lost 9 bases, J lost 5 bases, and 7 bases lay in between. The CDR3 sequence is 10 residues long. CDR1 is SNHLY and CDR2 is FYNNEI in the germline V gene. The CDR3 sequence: CASGATEAFF. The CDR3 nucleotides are TGTGCCAGTGGGGCGACTGAAGCTTTCTTT. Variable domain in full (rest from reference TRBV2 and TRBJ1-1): EPEVTQTPSHQVTQMGQEVILRCVPISNHLYFYWYRQILGQKVEFLVSFYNNEISEKSEIFDDQFSVERPDGSNFTLKIRSTKLEDSAMYFCASGATEAFFGQGTRLTVV.

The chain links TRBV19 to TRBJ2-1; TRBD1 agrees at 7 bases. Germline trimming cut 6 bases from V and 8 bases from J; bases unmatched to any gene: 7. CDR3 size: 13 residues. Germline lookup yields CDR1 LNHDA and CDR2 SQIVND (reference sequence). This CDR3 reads CASRNRGSDEQFF. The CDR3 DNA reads TGTGCCAGTAGAAACAGGGGTTCCGATGAGCAGTTCTTC.

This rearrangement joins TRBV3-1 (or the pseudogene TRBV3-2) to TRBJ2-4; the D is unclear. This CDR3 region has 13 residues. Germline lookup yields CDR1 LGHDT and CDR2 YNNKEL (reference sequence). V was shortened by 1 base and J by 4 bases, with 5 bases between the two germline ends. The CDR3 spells CASSQGPKNIQYF. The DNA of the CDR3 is TGTGCCAGCAGCCAAGGCCCTAAAAACATTCAGTACTTC.

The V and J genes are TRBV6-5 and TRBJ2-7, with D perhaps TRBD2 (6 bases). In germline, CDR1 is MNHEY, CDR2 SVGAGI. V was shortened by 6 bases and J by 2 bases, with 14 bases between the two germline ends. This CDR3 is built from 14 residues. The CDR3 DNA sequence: TGTGCCAGCAGACAACAGGAGGGAACCTACGAGCAGTACTTC. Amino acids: CASRQQEGTYEQYF.

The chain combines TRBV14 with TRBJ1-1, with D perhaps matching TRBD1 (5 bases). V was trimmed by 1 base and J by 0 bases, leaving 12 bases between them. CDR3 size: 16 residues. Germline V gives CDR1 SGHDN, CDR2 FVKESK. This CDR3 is CASSQGLQELNTEAFF. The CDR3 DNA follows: TGTGCCAGCAGCCAAGGCTTACAGGAGTTGAACACTGAAGCTTTCTTT.

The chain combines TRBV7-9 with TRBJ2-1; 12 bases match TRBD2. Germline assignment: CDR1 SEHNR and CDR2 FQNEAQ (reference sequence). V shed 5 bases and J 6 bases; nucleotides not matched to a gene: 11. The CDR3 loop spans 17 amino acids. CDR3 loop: CASSPPPSTSGSNEQFF. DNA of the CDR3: TGTGCCAGCAGCCCCCCCCCGTCGACTAGCGGGAGCAATGAGCAGTTCTTC.

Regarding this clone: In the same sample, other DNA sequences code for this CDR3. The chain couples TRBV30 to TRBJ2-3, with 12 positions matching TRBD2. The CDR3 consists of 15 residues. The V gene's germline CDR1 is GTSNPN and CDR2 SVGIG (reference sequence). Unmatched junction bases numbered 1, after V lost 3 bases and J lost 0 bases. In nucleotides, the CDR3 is TGTGCCTGGAGCGGACTAGCGGGGAGCACAGATACGCAGTATTTT. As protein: CAWSGLAGSTDTQYF.

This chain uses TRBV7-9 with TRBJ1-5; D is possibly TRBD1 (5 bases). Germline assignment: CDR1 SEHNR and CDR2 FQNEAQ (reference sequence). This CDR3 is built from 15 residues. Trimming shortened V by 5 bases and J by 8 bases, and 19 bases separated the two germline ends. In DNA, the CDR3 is TGTGCCAGCAGCCTCGGGGCCCAAGGGGTAGAGCCCCAGCATTTT. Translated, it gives CASSLGAQGVEPQHF.

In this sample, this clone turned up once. The CDR3 reads CASSERRESSTDTQYF. The CDR3 bases are TGTGCCAGCAGTGAAAGACGGGAGTCTAGCACAGATACGCAGTATTTT. The chain is built from TRBV5-4 and TRBJ2-3, with a tentative D call TRBD2 (6 bases). The CDR3 is made up of 16 amino acids. Germline loops: CDR1 SGHNT, CDR2 YYREEE (reference sequence). Trimming pared 5 bases from V and 0 bases from J, leaving 16 bases between.

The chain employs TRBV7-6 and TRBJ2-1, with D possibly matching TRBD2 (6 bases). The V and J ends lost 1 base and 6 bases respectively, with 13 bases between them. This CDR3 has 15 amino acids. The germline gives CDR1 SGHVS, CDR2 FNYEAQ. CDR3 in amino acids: CASSLVSVGGNEQFF. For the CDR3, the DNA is TGTGCCAGCAGCTTAGTTAGTGTCGGGGGCAATGAGCAGTTCTTC.

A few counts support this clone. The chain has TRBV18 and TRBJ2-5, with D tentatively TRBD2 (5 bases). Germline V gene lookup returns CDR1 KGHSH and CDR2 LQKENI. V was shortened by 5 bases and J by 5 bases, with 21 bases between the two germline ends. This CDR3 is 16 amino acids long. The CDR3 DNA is TGTGCCAGCTCATCCCCCGGCGGGCCCCCGTTGGAGACCCAGTACTTC. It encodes CASSSPGGPPLETQYF. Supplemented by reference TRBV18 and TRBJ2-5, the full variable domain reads NAGVMQNPRHLVRRRGQEARLRCSPMKGHSHVYWYRQLPEEGLKFMVYLQKENIIDESGMPKERFSAEFPKEGPSILRIQQVVRGDSAAYFCASSSPGGPPLETQYFGPGTRLLVL.

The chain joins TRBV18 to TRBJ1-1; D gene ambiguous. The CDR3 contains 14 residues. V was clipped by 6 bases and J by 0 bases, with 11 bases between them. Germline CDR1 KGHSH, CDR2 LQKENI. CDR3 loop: CASSAAALNTEAFF. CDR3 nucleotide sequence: TGTGCCAGCTCCGCGGCGGCTTTGAACACTGAAGCTTTCTTT.

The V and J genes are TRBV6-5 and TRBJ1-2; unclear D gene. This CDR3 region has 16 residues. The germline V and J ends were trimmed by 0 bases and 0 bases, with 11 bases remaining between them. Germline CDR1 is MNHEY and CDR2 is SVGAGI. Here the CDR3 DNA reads TGTGCCAGCAGTTACTCCCGCCTGGTAACTAACTATGGCTACACCTTC. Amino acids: CASSYSRLVTNYGYTF.

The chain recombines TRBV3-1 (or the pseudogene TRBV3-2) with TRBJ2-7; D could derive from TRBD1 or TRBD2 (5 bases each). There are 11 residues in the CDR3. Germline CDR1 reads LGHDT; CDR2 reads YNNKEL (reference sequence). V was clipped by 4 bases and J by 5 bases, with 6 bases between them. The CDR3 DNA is TGTGCCAGCAGCCGGGGGAACGAGCAGTACTTC. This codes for CASSRGNEQYF.

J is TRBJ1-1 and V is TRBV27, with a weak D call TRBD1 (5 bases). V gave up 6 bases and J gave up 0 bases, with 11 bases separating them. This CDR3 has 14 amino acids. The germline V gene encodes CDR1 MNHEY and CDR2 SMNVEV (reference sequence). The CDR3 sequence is CASSRGTVNTEAFF. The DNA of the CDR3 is TGTGCCAGCAGCCGCGGGACGGTGAACACTGAAGCTTTCTTT.

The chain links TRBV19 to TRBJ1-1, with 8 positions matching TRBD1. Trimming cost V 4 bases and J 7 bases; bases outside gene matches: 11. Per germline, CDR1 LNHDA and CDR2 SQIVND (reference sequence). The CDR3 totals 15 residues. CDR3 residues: CASSNEHTDRVEAFF. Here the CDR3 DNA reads TGTGCCAGTAGTAACGAACACACGGACAGGGTTGAAGCTTTCTTT.

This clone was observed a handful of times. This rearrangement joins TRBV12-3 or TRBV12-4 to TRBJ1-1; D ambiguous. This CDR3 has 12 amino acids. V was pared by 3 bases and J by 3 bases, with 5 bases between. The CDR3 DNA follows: TGTGCCAGCAGTTTGGCGGACACTGAAGCTTTCTTT. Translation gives CASSLADTEAFF.

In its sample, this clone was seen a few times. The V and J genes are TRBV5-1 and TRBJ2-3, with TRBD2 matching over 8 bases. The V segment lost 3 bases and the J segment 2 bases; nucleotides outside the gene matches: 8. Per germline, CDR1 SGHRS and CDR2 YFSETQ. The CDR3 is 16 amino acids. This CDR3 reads CASSSQAGGITDTQYF. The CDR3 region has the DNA TGCGCCAGCAGCTCCCAGGCGGGGGGAATCACAGATACGCAGTATTTT.

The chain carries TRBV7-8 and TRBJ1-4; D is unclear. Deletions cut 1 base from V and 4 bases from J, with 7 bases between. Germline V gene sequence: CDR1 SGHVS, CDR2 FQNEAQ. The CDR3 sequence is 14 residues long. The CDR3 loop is CASSLGAHNEKLFF. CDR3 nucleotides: TGTGCCAGCAGCTTAGGGGCGCATAATGAAAAACTGTTTTTT.

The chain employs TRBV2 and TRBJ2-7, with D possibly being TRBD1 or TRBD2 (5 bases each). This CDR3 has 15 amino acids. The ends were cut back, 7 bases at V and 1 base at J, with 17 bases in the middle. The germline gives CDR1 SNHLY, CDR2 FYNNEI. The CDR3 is CASTAGPGPSYEQYF. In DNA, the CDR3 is TGTGCCAGCACCGCAGGCCCGGGACCATCCTACGAGCAGTACTTC.

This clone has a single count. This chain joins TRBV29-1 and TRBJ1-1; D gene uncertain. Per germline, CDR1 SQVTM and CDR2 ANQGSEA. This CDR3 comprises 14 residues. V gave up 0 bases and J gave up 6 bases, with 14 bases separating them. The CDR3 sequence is CSVEDGGLWAEAFF. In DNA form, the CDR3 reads TGCAGCGTTGAAGATGGCGGGCTGTGGGCTGAAGCTTTCTTT.

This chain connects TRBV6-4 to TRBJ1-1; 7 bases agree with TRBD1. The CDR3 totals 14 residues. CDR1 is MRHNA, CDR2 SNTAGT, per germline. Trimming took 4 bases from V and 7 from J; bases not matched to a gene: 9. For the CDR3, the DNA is TGTGCCAGCAGTGGCCCCAGGGGGTCCTGTGAAGCTTTCTTT. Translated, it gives CASSGPRGSCEAFF.

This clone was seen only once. The CDR3 DNA follows: TGTGCCAGTAGTATAGCGGGGGCCAACTACGAGCAGTACTTC. It specifies CASSIAGANYEQYF. This sequence joins TRBV19 and TRBJ2-7; the D gene could be TRBD1 or TRBD2 (6 bases each). The CDR3 loop spans 14 amino acids. The germline CDR1 and CDR2 sequences are LNHDA and SQIVND (reference sequence). With 1 base removed from V and 3 bases from J, the gap between germline ends came to 10 bases.

The DNA of the CDR3 is TGTGCCAGCAGACGGGGACAGGGGGAAAACGAGCAGTACTTC. Protein sequence: CASRRGQGENEQYF. The V and J genes are TRBV6-5 and TRBJ2-7; 11 positions agree with TRBD1. V dropped 6 bases and J dropped 5; count of bases not matched to a gene: 6. CDR1 and CDR2 (germline): MNHEY, SVGAGI. The CDR3 consists of 14 residues.